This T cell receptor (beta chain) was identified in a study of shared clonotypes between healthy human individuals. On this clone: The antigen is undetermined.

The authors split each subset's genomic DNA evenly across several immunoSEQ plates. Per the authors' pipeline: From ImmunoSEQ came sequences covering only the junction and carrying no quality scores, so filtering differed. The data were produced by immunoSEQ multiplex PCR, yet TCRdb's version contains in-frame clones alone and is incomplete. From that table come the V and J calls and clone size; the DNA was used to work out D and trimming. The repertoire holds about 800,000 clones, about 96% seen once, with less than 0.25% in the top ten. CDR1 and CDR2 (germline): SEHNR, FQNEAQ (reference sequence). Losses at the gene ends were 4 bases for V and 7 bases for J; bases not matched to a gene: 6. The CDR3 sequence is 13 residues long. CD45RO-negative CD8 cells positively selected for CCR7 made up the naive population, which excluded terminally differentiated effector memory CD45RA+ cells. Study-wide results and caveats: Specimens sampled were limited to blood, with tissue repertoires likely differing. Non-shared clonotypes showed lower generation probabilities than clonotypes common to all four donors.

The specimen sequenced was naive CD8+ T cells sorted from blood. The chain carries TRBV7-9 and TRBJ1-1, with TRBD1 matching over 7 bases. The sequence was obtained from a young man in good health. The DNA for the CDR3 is TGTGCCAGCAGCTCGGGACAGTCTTTTGAAGCTTTCTTT. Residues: CASSSGQSFEAFF.